The rows below give T cell receptor beta chains drawn from one sample of a study of blood T cell repertoires in COVID-19. TCRdb keeps only in-frame clones here, not all; method: immunoSEQ multiplex PCR. The repertoire holds fewer than 200,000 clones, approximately 90% seen once, with approximately 2.1% in the top ten. What was sequenced was peripheral blood. These receptors originate from a man younger than 35 who had recovered from COVID-19. Both conserved end residues are part of each CDR3. D genes are given only for firm matches. For some rows the clone size is stated as once, few or many, or as a class when expanded; others skip it.

D	V	J	size	DNA	CDR3
NA	TRBV7-2	TRBJ2-3	NA	TGTGCCAGCACCTCGATCGGGAGAAGCACAGATACGCAGTATTTT	CASTSIGRSTDTQYF
TRBD1	TRBV7-9	TRBJ1-6	NA	TGTGCCAGCAGCCAGGGGGCGTCAAATTCACCCCTCCACTTT	CASSQGASNSPLHF
NA	TRBV7-9	TRBJ2-7	NA	TGTGCCACATCCCGGGACTCCCGAGGGGAGCAGTACTTC	CATSRDSRGEQYF
TRBD1	TRBV7-3	TRBJ2-7	NA	TGTGCCAGCAGCAGATTAGGGGGCGACGAGCAGTACTTC	CASSRLGGDEQYF
TRBD2	TRBV14	TRBJ2-5	few	TGTGCCAGCAGCCAAGCTAGCGGGAGGGGGACCCAGTACTTC	CASSQASGRGTQYF
NA	TRBV6-5	TRBJ2-6	NA	TGTGCCAGCAGTTCCCCAGGGTCTGGGGCCAACGTCCTGACTTTC	CASSSPGSGANVLTF
NA	TRBV6-5	TRBJ1-4	NA	TGTGCCAGCAGTCCACGGGGAGCAACTAATGAAAAACTGTTTTTT	CASSPRGATNEKLFF
NA	TRBV5-1	TRBJ1-1	NA	TGCGCCAGCAGGCGGGCGGGGGGGACGGACACTGAAGCTTTCTTT	CASRRAGGTDTEAFF
NA	TRBV6-5	TRBJ1-1	once	TGTGCCAGCAGTCGAGACAGTTCGAACACTGAAGCTTTCTTT	CASSRDSSNTEAFF
NA	TRBV7-8	TRBJ1-5	NA	TGTGCCAGCAGCTTAGCCCCGGTTTCTGGCAATCAGCCCCAGCATTTT	CASSLAPVSGNQPQHF
TRBD1	TRBV7-2	TRBJ1-1	few	TGTGCCAGCAGCTCCCCGAGGGACAGGTTTTTGCACACTGAAGCTTTCTTT	CASSSPRDRFLHTEAFF
NA	TRBV27	TRBJ1-2	NA	TGTGCCAGCAGTCCGCGAAGGGGCTTATATGGCTACACCTTC	CASSPRRGLYGYTF
TRBD1	TRBV19	TRBJ1-5	NA	TGTGCCAGTAGTATAGCGACAGGGTTTGGCCAGCCCCAGCATTTT	CASSIATGFGQPQHF
NA	TRBV19	TRBJ2-4	NA	TGTGCCAGTACGGTATCCGGAGCGGGTTCAAACATTCAGTACTTC	CASTVSGAGSNIQYF
NA	TRBV5-5	TRBJ2-7	once	TGTGCCAGCAGCTTGGACTCAGGGTTCGAGCAGTACTTC	CASSLDSGFEQYF
NA	TRBV9	TRBJ1-1	NA	TGTGCCAGCAGCGTAGCGGAGACTCAAGCTTTCTTT	CASSVAETQAFF
TRBD1	TRBV6-5	TRBJ1-6	NA	TGTGCCAGCAGTTTCTCCGGGACAGGGAGTGATTCACCCCTCCACTTT	CASSFSGTGSDSPLHF
TRBD2	TRBV6-2/TRBV6-3	TRBJ2-7	NA	TGTGCCAGCAGCACACCCCGGGGGGACGAGCAGTACTTC	CASSTPRGDEQYF
NA	TRBV5-1	TRBJ1-2	NA	TGCGCCAGCAGCCTTACCCGACAGACTAACTATGGCTACACCTTC	CASSLTRQTNYGYTF
NA	TRBV6-2/TRBV6-3	TRBJ2-5	NA	TGTGCCAGCAGTTACCCGGAATATGGATCGGACTTTCAAGAGACCCAGTACTTC	CASSYPEYGSDFQETQYF
TRBD1	TRBV7-9	TRBJ2-5	NA	TGTGCCAGCAGTTCGGGACAGGGGGCAAGAGAGACCCAGTACTTC	CASSSGQGARETQYF
NA	TRBV7-2	TRBJ1-1	NA	TGTGCCAGCAGCGCTCTGGGGGGGGCTTACACTGAAGCTTTCTTT	CASSALGGAYTEAFF
NA	TRBV6-5	TRBJ1-6	few	TGTGCCACTACAGAAGGCCGGGGATCACCCCTCCACTTT	CATTEGRGSPLHF
NA	TRBV9	TRBJ2-5	NA	TGTGCCAGCAGCTCCCATGGAGGGAGGACTACCCAAGAGACCCAGTACTTC	CASSSHGGRTTQETQYF
TRBD1	TRBV16	TRBJ2-7	NA	TGTGCCAGCAGCCAATCGGGGACAGGCATCTACGAGCAGTACTTC	CASSQSGTGIYEQYF
NA	TRBV11-2	TRBJ2-7	NA	TGTGCCAGCCACTGGGTGGGAGGGGGCGAGCAGTACTTC	CASHWVGGGEQYF
NA	TRBV4-3	TRBJ1-2	NA	TGCGCCAGCAGCCAAGATGCCCTTAGCTATGGCTACACCTTC	CASSQDALSYGYTF
TRBD2	TRBV19	TRBJ2-4	once	TGTGCCAGTAGTATAGGGGCGGGAGGGAACATTCAGTACTTC	CASSIGAGGNIQYF
TRBD2	TRBV4-3	TRBJ2-1	NA	TGCGCCAGCAGCCAAGATGGTTGGGGACTAGCGGGCAATGAGCAGTTCTTC	CASSQDGWGLAGNEQFF
TRBD1	TRBV25-1	TRBJ1-1	NA	TGTGCCAGCAGTCTCACAGGGGGAGAAGCTTTCTTT	CASSLTGGEAFF
NA	TRBV24-1	TRBJ2-3	NA	TGTGCCACCAGTGGCTTGAGGACAGATACGCAGTATTTT	CATSGLRTDTQYF
NA	TRBV29-1	TRBJ1-1	NA	TGCAGCGTTGAGGAGGGCCCGAACACTGAAGCTTTCTTT	CSVEEGPNTEAFF
NA	TRBV2	TRBJ1-4	NA	TGTGCCAGCAACCTTGGACAGCCCGGGGAAAAACTGTTTTTT	CASNLGQPGEKLFF
NA	TRBV4-2	TRBJ2-5	NA	TGTGCCAGCAGCCAAGCGGGGGTTGAGACCCAGTACTTC	CASSQAGVETQYF
TRBD2	TRBV7-7	TRBJ2-1	NA	TGTGCTAGCAGCTTAGGACTAGCGGATGAGCAGTTCTTC	CASSLGLADEQFF
NA	TRBV5-4	TRBJ2-4	NA	TGTGCCAGCAGCCCTAACAATCGGGACATTCAGTACTTC	CASSPNNRDIQYF
NA	TRBV10-3	TRBJ1-4	NA	TGTGCCATCAGTGACCAGGGGTTCGGTTCCACTAATGAAAAACTGTTTTTT	CAISDQGFGSTNEKLFF
NA	TRBV15	TRBJ1-3	NA	TGTGCCACCAGCAGAGTCGGGGTCGGAAACACCATATATTTT	CATSRVGVGNTIYF
NA	TRBV30	TRBJ2-2	NA	TGTGCCTGGAGCCCGGGATACACCGGGGAGCTGTTTTTT	CAWSPGYTGELFF
NA	TRBV28	TRBJ1-2	NA	TGTGCCAGCAGTTTATCGGGGGGTGGTCTCTATGGCTACACCTTC	CASSLSGGGLYGYTF
NA	TRBV15	TRBJ2-7	NA	TGTGCCACCAGCAGAGAAGCGAGACTAGTTTACGAGCAGTACTTC	CATSREARLVYEQYF
NA	TRBV6-5	TRBJ1-2	NA	TGTGCCAGCACCCGAGGGAGGGGCAACTATGGCTACACCTTC	CASTRGRGNYGYTF
TRBD2	TRBV5-1	TRBJ2-1	NA	TGCGCCAGCAGCTCGGCAGTTGGTAGCGGGGAAAATGAGCAGTTCTTC	CASSSAVGSGENEQFF
NA	TRBV3-1/TRBV3-2	TRBJ2-1	once	TGTGCCAGCAGCCCCCAGCGAAACAAAAACAATGAGCAGTTCTTC	CASSPQRNKNNEQFF
NA	TRBV9	TRBJ1-1	NA	TGTGCCAGCAGCGTAACGGGGGAGACTGAAGCTTTCTTT	CASSVTGETEAFF
NA	TRBV2	TRBJ2-7	NA	TGTGCCAGCAGTTTAAACTACGAGCAGTACTTC	CASSLNYEQYF
TRBD2	TRBV20-1	TRBJ2-2	NA	TGCAGTGCTAGTGCCAGCGGGAGAACCGGGGAGCTGTTTTTT	CSASASGRTGELFF
TRBD1	TRBV18	TRBJ2-7	NA	TGTGCCAGCTCACCGACAGGGGGTTACGAGCAGTACTTC	CASSPTGGYEQYF
NA	TRBV28	TRBJ2-2	NA	TGTGCCAGCAAATCCCCCGGGGGTCCTAATTCCGGGGAGCTGTTTTTT	CASKSPGGPNSGELFF
TRBD1	TRBV18	TRBJ2-1	NA	TGTGCCAGCTCACCTCTCCAGGGGGCGGGTGAGCAGTTCTTC	CASSPLQGAGEQFF
TRBD1	TRBV6-5	TRBJ1-4	NA	TGTGCCAGCGGAACAGGGGCCGCTAATGAAAAACTGTTTTTT	CASGTGAANEKLFF
TRBD2	TRBV14	TRBJ2-2	NA	TGTGCCAGCAGCCAGGGGAGGGCCGGGGAGCTGTTTTTT	CASSQGRAGELFF
TRBD2	TRBV28	TRBJ2-1	NA	TGTGCCAGCAGTTTTAGGCGGGAGAACAATGAGCAGTTCTTC	CASSFRRENNEQFF
NA	TRBV11-2	TRBJ1-1	NA	TGTGCCAGCAGCTTAGGGTCCCTAGCCGAAGCTTTCTTT	CASSLGSLAEAFF
NA	TRBV30	TRBJ1-4	NA	TGTGCCTGGAGTAGGGGAGGTGAAAAACTGTTTTTT	CAWSRGGEKLFF